This T cell receptor (beta chain) comes out of a study of CXCR3-negative and CXCR3-positive naive CD8 T cells. Study-level points and caveats: Unlike memory cells, which differed, naive CXCR3-negative and CXCR3-positive cells had similar TRBV-TRBJ usage. Across naive subsets, surface CD5 expression was comparable, and TCR strength was inferred from properties of the TRB CDR3. A higher hydrophobicity marked the TRB CDR3s of CXCR3-positive naive cells versus CXCR3-negative naive cells. Researchers report CXCR3 expression partially decreased after cryopreservation, with fresh PBMCs used in most assays.

The CDR3 has 19 amino acids. Germline lookup yields CDR1 SGHNT and CDR2 YYREEE (reference sequence). The method, 5' RACE with UMI labels, was used to prepare the TRB cDNA libraries. TCRdb reanalyzed the 5' RACE reads and collapses them to one entry per CDR3 protein, without DNA. Recorded for this sample: roughly 100,000 distinct CDR3 sequences. Identification of naive CD8+ T cells rested on CD45RO-CCR7+CD27+CD95- status. Turning to this clonotype: The antigen is not known.

This sequence joins TRBV5-4 and TRBJ2-3; TCRdb's D call of TRBD2 is untestable without DNA. The sequence was obtained from a human donor in good health. Some clones in this sample may be carry-over from other donors' samples. Source material: naive CXCR3+ CD8+ T cells from blood. Subset: CD45RO-CCR7+CD27+CD95- naive CD8+ T cells expressing CXCR3 (TNR3+). This chain's CDR3 is CASREEREPLIAKKNTQYF. Supplemented by reference TRBV5-4 and TRBJ2-3, the full variable domain reads ETGVTQSPTHLIKTRGQQVTLRCSSQSGHNTVSWYQQALGQGPQFIFQYYREEENGRGNFPPRFSGLQFPNYSSELNVNALELDDSALYLCASREEREPLIAKKNTQYFGPGTRLTVL.